The sequence of this T cell receptor (beta chain) was determined in a study of blood T cell repertoires in COVID-19. Across the study: The cDNA or gDNA used as material had been derived from T cells, B-cell-depleted T cells, or PBMCs.

TCRdb keeps only in-frame clones here, not all; method: immunoSEQ multiplex PCR. Of about 270,000 clones in the sample, roughly nine tenths were seen once. The CDR3 extends over 13 amino acids. The germline V gene has CDR1 SGHTA and CDR2 FQGNSA. V shed 5 bases, J shed 7 bases, and the junction held 5 bases outside the gene matches. The sequenced material came from peripheral blood. V is TRBV7-2 and J is TRBJ2-5; 9 bases are shared with TRBD2. This receptor was taken from a woman aged 25 to 45 with COVID-19, enrolled during active disease. CDR3 sequence reads: CASSGTSSGTQYF. CDR3 DNA: TGTGCCAGCAGCGGGACTAGCTCGGGGACCCAGTACTTC.